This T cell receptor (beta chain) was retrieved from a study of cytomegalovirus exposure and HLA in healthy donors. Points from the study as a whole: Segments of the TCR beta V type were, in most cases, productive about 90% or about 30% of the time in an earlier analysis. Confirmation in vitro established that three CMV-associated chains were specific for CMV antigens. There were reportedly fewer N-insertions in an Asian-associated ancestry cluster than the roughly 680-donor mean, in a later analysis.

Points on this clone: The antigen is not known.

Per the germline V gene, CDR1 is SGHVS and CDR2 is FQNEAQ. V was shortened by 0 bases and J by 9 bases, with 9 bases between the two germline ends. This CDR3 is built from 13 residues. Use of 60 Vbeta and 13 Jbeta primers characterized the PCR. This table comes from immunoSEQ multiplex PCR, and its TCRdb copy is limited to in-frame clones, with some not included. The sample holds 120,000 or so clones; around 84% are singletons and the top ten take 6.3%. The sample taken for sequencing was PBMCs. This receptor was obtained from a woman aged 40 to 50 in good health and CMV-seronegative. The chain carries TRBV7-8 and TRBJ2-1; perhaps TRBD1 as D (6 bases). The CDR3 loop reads CASSLAGHSEQFF. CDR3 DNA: TGTGCCAGCAGCTTAGCGGGACACAGTGAGCAGTTCTTC.